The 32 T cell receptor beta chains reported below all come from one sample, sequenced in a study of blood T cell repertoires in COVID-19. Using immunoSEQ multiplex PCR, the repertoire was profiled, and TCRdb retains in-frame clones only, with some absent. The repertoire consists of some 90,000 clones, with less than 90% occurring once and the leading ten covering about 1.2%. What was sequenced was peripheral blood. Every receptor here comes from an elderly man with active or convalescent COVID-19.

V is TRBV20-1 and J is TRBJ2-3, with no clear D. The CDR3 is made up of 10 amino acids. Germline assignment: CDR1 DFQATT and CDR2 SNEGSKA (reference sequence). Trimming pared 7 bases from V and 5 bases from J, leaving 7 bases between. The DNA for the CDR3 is TGCAGTGTTGAGGTAGATACGCAGTATTTT. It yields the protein CSVEVDTQYF.

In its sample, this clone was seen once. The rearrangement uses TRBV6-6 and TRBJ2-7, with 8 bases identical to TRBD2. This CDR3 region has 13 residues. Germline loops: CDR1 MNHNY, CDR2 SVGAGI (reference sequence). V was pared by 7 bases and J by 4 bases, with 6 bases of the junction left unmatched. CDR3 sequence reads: CASTSSGSYEQYF. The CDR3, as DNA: TGTGCCAGCACGTCTAGCGGGTCGTACGAGCAGTACTTC.

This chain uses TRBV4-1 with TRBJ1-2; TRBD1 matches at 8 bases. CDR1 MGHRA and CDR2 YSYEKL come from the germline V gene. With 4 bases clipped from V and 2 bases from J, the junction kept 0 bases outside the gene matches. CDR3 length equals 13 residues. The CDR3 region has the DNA TGCGCCAGCAGCCGGACAGGGAACTATGGCTACACCTTC. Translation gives CASSRTGNYGYTF.

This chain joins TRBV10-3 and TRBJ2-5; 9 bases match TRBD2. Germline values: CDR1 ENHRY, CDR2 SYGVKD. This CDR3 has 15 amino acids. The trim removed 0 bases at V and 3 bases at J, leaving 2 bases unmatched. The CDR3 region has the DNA TGTGCCATCAGTGAGTCGTCTAGCGGGGAAGAGACCCAGTACTTC. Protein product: CAISESSSGEETQYF.

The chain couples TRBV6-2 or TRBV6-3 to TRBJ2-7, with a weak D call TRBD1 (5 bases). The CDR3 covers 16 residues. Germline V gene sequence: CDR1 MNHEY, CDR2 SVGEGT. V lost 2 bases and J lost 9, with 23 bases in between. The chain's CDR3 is CASSYRWQGRPVAQYF. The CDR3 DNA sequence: TGTGCCAGCAGTTACCGGTGGCAGGGAAGACCTGTAGCGCAGTACTTC.

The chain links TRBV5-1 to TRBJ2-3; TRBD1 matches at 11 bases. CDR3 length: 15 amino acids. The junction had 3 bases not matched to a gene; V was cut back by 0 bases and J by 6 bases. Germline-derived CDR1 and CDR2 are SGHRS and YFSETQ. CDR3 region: CASSLVGQGGDTQYF. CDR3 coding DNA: TGCGCCAGCAGCTTGGTGGGACAGGGGGGTGATACGCAGTATTTT. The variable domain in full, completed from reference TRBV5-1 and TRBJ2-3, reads KAGVTQTPRYLIKTRGQQVTLSCSPISGHRSVSWYQQTPGQGLQFLFEYFSETQRNKGNFPGRFSGRQFSNSRSEMNVSTLELGDSALYLCASSLVGQGGDTQYFGPGTRLTVL.

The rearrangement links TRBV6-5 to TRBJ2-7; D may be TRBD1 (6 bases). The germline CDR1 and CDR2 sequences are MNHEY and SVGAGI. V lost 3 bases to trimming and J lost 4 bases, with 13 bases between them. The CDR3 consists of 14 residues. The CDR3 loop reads CASSYTGQSYEQYF. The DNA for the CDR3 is TGTGCCAGCAGTTATACCGGACAGTCTTACGAGCAGTACTTC.

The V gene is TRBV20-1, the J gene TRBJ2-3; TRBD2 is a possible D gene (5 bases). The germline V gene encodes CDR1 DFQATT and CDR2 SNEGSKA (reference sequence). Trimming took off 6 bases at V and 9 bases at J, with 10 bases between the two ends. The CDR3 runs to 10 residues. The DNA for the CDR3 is TGCAGTGCAGGGAGTGGAACGCAGTATTTT. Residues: CSAGSGTQYF.

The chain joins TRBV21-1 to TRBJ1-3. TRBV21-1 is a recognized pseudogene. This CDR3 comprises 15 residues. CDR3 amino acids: CASSKRAISGNTIYF. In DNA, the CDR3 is TGTGCCAGCAGCAAGCGGGCCATCTCTGGAAACACCATATATTTT.

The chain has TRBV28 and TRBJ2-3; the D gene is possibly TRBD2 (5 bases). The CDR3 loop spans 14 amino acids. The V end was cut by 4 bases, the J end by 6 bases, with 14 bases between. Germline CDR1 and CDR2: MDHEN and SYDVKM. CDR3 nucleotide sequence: TGTGCCAGCAGTTCTAGCAACAAAGTGGATACGCAGTATTTT. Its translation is CASSSSNKVDTQYF.

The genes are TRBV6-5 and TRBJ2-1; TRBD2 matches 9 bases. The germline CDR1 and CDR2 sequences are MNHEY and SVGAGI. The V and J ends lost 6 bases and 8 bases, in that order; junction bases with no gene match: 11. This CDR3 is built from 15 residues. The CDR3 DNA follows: TGTGCCAGCAGCCCCCGTAGCGGGAGTCCCGATGAGCAGTTCTTC. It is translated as CASSPRSGSPDEQFF.

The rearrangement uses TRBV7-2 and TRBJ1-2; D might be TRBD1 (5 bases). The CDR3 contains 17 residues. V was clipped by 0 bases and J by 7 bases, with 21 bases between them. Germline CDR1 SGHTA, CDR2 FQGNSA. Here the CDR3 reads CASSLAGGGLGGTGYTF. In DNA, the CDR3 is TGTGCCAGCAGCTTAGCCGGAGGAGGACTGGGAGGGACTGGCTACACCTTC.

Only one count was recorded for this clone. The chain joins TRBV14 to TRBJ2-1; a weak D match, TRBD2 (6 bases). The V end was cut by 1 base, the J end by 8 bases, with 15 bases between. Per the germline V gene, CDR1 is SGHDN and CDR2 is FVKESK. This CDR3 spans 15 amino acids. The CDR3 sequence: CASSQAGGKDDEQFF. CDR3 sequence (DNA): TGTGCCAGCAGCCAAGCGGGCGGGAAGGATGATGAGCAGTTCTTC. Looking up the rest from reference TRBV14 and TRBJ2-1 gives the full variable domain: EAGVTQFPSHSVIEKGQTVTLRCDPISGHDNLYWYRRVMGKEIKFLLHFVKESKQDESGMPNNRFLAERTGGTYSTLKVQPAELEDSGVYFCASSQAGGKDDEQFFGPGTRLTVL.

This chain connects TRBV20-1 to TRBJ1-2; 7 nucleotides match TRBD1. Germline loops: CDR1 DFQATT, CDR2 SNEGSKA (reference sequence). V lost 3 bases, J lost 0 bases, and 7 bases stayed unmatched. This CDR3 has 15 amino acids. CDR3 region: CSASRDRVTNYGYTF. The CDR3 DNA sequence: TGCAGTGCTAGTAGAGACAGGGTTACTAACTATGGCTACACCTTC.

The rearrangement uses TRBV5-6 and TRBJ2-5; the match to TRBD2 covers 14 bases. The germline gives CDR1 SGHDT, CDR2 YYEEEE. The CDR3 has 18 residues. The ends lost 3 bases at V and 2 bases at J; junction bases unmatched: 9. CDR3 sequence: CASSYGTSGSLGQETQYF. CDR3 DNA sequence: TGTGCCAGCAGCTACGGGACTAGCGGGAGTTTGGGTCAAGAGACCCAGTACTTC.

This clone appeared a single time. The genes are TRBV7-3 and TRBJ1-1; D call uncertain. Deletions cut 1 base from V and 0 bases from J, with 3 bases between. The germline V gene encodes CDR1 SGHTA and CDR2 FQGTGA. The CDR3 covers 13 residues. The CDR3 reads CASSLIMNTEAFF. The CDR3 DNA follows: TGTGCCAGCAGCTTAATCATGAACACTGAAGCTTTCTTT.

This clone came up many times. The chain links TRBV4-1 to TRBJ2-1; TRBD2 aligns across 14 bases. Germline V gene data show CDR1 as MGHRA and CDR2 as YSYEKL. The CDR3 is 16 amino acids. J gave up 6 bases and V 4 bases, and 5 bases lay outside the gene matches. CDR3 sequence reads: CASSPGTSGSGNEQFF. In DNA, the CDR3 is TGCGCCAGCAGCCCCGGGACTAGCGGGAGTGGCAATGAGCAGTTCTTC.

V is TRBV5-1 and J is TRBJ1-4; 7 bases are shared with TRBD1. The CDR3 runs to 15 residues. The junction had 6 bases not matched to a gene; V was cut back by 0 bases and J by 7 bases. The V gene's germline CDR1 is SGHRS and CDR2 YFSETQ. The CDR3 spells CASSLGGTDGEKLFF. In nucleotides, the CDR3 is TGCGCCAGCAGCTTGGGGGGGACAGACGGTGAAAAACTGTTTTTT.

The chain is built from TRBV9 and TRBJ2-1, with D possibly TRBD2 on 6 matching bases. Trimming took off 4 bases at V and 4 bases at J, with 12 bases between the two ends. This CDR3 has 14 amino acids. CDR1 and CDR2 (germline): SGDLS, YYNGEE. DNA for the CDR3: TGTGCCAGCAGCACCCTCGGGGGATACAATGAGCAGTTCTTC. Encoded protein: CASSTLGGYNEQFF.

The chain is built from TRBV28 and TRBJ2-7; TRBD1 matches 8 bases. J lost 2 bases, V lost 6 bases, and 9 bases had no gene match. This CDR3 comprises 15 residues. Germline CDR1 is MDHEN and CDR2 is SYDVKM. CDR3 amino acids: CASSLSGTGTYEQYF. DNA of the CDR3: TGTGCCAGCAGCCTGTCCGGGACAGGCACCTACGAGCAGTACTTC.

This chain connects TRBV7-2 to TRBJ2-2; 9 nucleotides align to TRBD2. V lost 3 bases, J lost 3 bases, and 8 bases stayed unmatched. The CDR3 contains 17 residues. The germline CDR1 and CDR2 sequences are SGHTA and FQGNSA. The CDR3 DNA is TGTGCCAGCAGCTTTCAGGGCGGGAGGGCCCACACCGGGGAGCTGTTTTTT. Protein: CASSFQGGRAHTGELFF.

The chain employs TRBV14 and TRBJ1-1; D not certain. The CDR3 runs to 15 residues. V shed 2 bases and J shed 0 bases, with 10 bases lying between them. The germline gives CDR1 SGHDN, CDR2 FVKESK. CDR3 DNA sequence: TGTGCCAGCAGCCAACAGGCCATCTTGAACACTGAAGCTTTCTTT. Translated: CASSQQAILNTEAFF.

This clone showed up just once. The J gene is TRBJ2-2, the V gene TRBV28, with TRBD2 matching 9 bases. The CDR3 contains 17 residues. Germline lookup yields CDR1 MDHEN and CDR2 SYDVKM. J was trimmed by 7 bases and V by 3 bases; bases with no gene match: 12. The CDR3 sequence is CASSFGWLAGTVGELFF. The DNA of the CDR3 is TGTGCCAGCAGTTTTGGTTGGCTAGCGGGGACCGTCGGGGAGCTGTTTTTT.

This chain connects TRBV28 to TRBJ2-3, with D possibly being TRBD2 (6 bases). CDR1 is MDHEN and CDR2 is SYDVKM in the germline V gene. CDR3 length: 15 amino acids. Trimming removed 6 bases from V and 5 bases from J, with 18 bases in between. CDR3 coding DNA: TGTGCCAGCAGGCCCCATGGAGGGAATAAAGATACGCAGTATTTT. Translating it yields CASRPHGGNKDTQYF.

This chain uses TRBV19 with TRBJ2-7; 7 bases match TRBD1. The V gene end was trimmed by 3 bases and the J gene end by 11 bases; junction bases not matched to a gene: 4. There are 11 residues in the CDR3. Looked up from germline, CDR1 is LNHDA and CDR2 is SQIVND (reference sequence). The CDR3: CASSIGQVEYF. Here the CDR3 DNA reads TGTGCCAGTAGTATCGGACAGGTAGAGTACTTC. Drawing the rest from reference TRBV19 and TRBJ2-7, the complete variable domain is DGGITQSPKYLFRKEGQNVTLSCEQNLNHDAMYWYRQDPGQGLRLIYYSQIVNDFQKGDIAEGYSVSREKKESFPLTVTSAQKNPTAFYLCASSIGQVEYFGPGTRLTVT.

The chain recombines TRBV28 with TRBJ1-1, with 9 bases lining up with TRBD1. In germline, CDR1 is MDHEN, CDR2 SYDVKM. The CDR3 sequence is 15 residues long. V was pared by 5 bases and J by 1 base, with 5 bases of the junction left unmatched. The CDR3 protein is CASSGLGQGNTEAFF. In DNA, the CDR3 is TGTGCCAGCAGTGGTTTGGGACAGGGGAACACTGAAGCTTTCTTT.

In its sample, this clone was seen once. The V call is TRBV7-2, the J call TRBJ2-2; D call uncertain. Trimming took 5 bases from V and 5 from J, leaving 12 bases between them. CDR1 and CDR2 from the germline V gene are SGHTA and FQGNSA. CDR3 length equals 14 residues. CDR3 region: CASSKSPATGELFF. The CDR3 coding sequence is TGTGCCAGCAGCAAATCCCCTGCGACCGGGGAGCTGTTTTTT.

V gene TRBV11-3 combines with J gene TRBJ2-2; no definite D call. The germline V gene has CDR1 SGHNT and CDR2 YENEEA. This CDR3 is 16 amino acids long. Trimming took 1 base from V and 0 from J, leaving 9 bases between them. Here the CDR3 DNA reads TGTGCCAGCAGCTTAGGGGCCCACGCGAACACCGGGGAGCTGTTTTTT. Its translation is CASSLGAHANTGELFF. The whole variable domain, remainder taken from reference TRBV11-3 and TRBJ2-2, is EAGVVQSPRYKIIEKKQPVAFWCNPISGHNTLYWYLQNLGQGPELLIRYENEEAVDDSQLPKDRFSAERLKGVDSTLKIQPAELGDSAVYLCASSLGAHANTGELFFGEGSRLTVL.

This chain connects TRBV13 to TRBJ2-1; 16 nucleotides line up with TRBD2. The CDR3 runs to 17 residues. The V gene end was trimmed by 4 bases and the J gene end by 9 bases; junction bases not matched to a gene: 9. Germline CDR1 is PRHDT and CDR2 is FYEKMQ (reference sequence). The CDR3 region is CASSSGTSGRGPGEQFF. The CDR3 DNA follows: TGTGCCAGCAGCTCCGGGACTAGCGGGAGGGGGCCCGGTGAGCAGTTCTTC.

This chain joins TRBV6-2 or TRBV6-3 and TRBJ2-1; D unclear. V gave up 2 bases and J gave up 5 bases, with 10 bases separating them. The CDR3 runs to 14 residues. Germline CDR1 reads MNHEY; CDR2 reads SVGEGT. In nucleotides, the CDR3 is TGTGCCAGCAGTTACCTGCGGAGTAACAATGAGCAGTTCTTC. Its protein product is CASSYLRSNNEQFF.

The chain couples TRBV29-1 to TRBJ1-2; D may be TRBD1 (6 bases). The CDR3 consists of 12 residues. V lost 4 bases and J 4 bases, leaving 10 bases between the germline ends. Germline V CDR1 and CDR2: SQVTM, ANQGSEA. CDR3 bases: TGCAGCGTTGGGGGGGGCCTCTATGGCTACACCTTC. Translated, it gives CSVGGGLYGYTF.

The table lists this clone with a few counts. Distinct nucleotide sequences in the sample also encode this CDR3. This chain's CDR3 is CASSFSGSYNEQFF. CDR3 nucleotides: TGTGCCAGCAGTTTTAGCGGCTCCTACAATGAGCAGTTCTTC. V usage is TRBV27 and J usage is TRBJ2-1; a weak D match, TRBD2 (6 bases). V shed 3 bases and J shed 0 bases, with 6 bases lying between them. This CDR3 is built from 14 residues. Germline V gives CDR1 MNHEY, CDR2 SMNVEV (reference sequence).